The rows below give T cell receptor beta chains drawn from one sample of a study of identical twins. Via MiXCR, TCRdb re-called the 5' RACE reads, giving one row per CDR3 protein. The repertoire holds 690,000 or so distinct CDR3 sequences, with under 9% as singletons. The same specimen was also included in a second study, on yellow fever vaccine responses in identical twins.

The material sequenced was PBMCs. These receptors came from a woman aged 18-29 years in good health. Both conserved end residues are part of each CDR3. The order of the fields is V gene, J gene, D gene, clone size, CDR3 protein, CDR3 DNA. The D gene is left open where the match is weak. Size tells how often a clone was seen (once, few, many) or the class of an expanded clone, and some rows leave it out.

v_call: TRBV5-1; j_call: TRBJ2-1; d_call: TRBD2; clone_size: many; cdr3_aa: CASSLAGGGAYNEQFF; cdr3_nt: TGCGCCAGCAGCTTGGCTGGCGGGGGGGCTTACAATGAGCAGTTCTTC
v_call: TRBV6-1; j_call: TRBJ2-3; d_call: NA; clone_size: few; cdr3_aa: CASSRLQLTDTQYF; cdr3_nt: TGTGCCAGCAGTCGACTCCAGCTCACAGATACGCAGTATTTT
v_call: TRBV4-2; j_call: TRBJ2-5; d_call: TRBD2; clone_size: few; cdr3_aa: CASSQAGGGSGETQYF; cdr3_nt: TGTGCCAGCAGCCAAGCGGGCGGGGGTTCGGGTGAGACCCAGTACTTC
v_call: TRBV10-3; j_call: TRBJ2-7; d_call: TRBD1; clone_size: NA; cdr3_aa: CATGTATYEQYF; cdr3_nt: TGTGCCACGGGGACAGCCACCTACGAGCAGTACTTC
v_call: TRBV28; j_call: TRBJ2-7; d_call: NA; clone_size: few; cdr3_aa: CASSPGPGRPQYF; cdr3_nt: TGTGCCAGCAGCCCAGGTCCCGGCAGGCCTCAGTACTTC
v_call: TRBV28; j_call: TRBJ2-7; d_call: NA; clone_size: NA; cdr3_aa: CASTTGPFYEQYF; cdr3_nt: TGTGCCAGCACCACAGGGCCCTTCTACGAGCAGTACTTC
v_call: TRBV7-8; j_call: TRBJ1-2; d_call: NA; clone_size: many; cdr3_aa: CASSLRTATSNYGYTF; cdr3_nt: TGTGCCAGCAGCTTGAGGACCGCCACTTCTAACTATGGCTACACCTTC
v_call: TRBV5-1; j_call: TRBJ2-6; d_call: NA; clone_size: few; cdr3_aa: CASSFDPGSGANVLTF; cdr3_nt: TGCGCCAGCAGCTTCGACCCGGGCTCTGGGGCCAACGTCCTGACTTTC
v_call: TRBV12-3/TRBV12-4; j_call: TRBJ2-5; d_call: TRBD2; clone_size: many; cdr3_aa: CASSFSGSETQYF; cdr3_nt: TGTGCCAGCAGTTTTAGCGGGAGTGAGACCCAGTACTTC
v_call: TRBV27; j_call: TRBJ2-5; d_call: NA; clone_size: many; cdr3_aa: CASSPYGTAGETQYF; cdr3_nt: TGTGCCAGCAGTCCTTACGGGACAGCGGGAGAGACCCAGTACTTC
v_call: TRBV7-8; j_call: TRBJ2-2; d_call: NA; clone_size: NA; cdr3_aa: CASSPRGRGELFF; cdr3_nt: TGTGCCAGCAGCCCCCGGGGGAGAGGGGAGCTGTTTTTT
v_call: TRBV28; j_call: TRBJ2-7; d_call: NA; clone_size: NA; cdr3_aa: CASSLLGTPSSYEQYF; cdr3_nt: TGTGCCAGCAGTTTATTGGGCACCCCCAGCTCCTACGAGCAGTACTTC